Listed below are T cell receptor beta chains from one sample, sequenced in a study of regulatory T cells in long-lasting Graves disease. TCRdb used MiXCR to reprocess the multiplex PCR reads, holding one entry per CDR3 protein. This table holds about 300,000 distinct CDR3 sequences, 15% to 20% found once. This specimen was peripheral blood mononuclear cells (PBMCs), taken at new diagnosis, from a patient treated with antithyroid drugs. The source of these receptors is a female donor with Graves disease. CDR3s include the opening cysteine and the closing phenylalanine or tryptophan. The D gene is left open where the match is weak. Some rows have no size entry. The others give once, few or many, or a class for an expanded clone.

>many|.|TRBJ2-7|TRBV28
CASSRQSPGTVYEQYF
TGTGCCAGCAGCCGACAATCGCCGGGAACGGTCTACGAGCAGTACTTC
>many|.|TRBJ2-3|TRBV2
CASRSQPSTDTQYF
TGTGCCAGCCGGTCCCAGCCCAGCACAGATACGCAGTATTTT
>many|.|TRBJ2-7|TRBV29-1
CSVEWGNYEQYF
TGCAGCGTTGAGTGGGGCAACTACGAGCAGTACTTC
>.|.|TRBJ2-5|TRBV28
CASSFHSFQETQYF
TGTGCCAGCAGTTTCCATAGCTTCCAAGAGACCCAGTACTTC
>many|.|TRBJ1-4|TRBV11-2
CASSPRPDQGSNEKLFF
TGTGCCAGCAGCCCCCGCCCCGATCAGGGCTCTAATGAAAAACTGTTTTTT
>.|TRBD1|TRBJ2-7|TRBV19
CASSVSGQALYEQYF
TGTGCCAGTAGTGTCTCGGGACAGGCCCTCTACGAGCAGTACTTC
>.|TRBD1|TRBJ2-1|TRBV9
CASSATGTAFEDEQFF
TGTGCCAGCAGCGCAACCGGGACAGCGTTTGAGGATGAGCAGTTCTTC
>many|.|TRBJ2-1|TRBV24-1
CATSDLYYNEQFF
TGTGCCACCAGTGACCTTTACTACAATGAGCAGTTCTTC
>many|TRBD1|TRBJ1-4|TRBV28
CASSRTRGEKLFF
TGTGCCAGCAGTAGGACCAGGGGGGAAAAACTGTTTTTT
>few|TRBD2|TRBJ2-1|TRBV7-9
CASSLSGRGGNEQFF
TGTGCCAGCAGCTTATCCGGGAGGGGCGGTAATGAGCAGTTCTTC
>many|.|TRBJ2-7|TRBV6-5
CASSYSGWATLDF
TGTGCCAGCAGTTACTCGGGTTGGGCTACCTTGGATTTC
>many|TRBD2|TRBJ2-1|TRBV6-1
CASTGLAEYNEQFF
TGTGCCAGCACGGGACTAGCGGAATACAATGAGCAGTTCTTC
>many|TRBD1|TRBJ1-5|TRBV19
CASSMAGGQPQHF
TGTGCCAGTAGTATGGCAGGGGGCCAGCCCCAGCATTTT
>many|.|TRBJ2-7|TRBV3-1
CASSQGGSLREQYF
TGTGCCAGCAGCCAAGGCGGGTCCCTCCGCGAGCAGTACTTC
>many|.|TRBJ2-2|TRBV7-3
CASSSSTGLNTGELFF
TGTGCCAGCAGCTCCTCCACGGGCTTGAACACCGGGGAGCTGTTTTTT
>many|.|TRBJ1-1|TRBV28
CASSLSGQSPLAFF
TGTGCCAGCAGCTTAAGTGGCCAGAGCCCTTTAGCTTTCTTT
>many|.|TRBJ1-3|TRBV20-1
CSARAEAGNTIYF
TGCAGTGCTAGGGCGGAGGCTGGAAACACCATATATTTT
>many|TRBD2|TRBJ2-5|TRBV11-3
CASSLGLGGSETQYF
TGTGCCAGCAGCTTAGGATTGGGAGGGTCAGAGACCCAGTACTTC
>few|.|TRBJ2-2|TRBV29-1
CSVGTGELFF
TGCAGCGTGGGGACCGGGGAGCTGTTTTTT
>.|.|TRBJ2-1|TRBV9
CASSPEDTSEQFF
TGTGCCAGCAGCCCCGAGGATACGAGTGAGCAGTTCTTC
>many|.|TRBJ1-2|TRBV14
CASSRGNEGPYGYTF
TGTGCCAGCAGCCGTGGTAACGAGGGTCCCTATGGCTACACCTTC
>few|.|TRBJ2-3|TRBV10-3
CAISEIDWEDSSTDTQYF
TGTGCCATCAGTGAGATCGACTGGGAGGACTCAAGCACAGATACGCAGTATTTT
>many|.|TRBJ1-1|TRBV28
CASSNQLNTEAFF
TGTGCCAGCAGTAACCAATTGAACACTGAAGCTTTCTTT
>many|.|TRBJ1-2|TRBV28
CASSPGGSFGYTF
TGTGCCAGCAGTCCCGGTGGGAGTTTTGGCTACACCTTC
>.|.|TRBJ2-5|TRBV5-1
CASTSGLQTQYF
TGCGCCAGCACCTCAGGGCTGCAGACCCAGTACTTC
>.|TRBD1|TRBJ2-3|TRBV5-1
CASSLDLGTGAGTDTQYF
TGCGCCAGCAGCTTGGACCTTGGGACAGGGGCCGGCACAGATACGCAGTATTTT
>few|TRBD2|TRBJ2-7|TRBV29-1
CNGRAGENEQYF
TGCAACGGGAGAGCGGGAGAAAACGAGCAGTACTTC
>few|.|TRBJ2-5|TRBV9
CASSAGESRQETQYF
TGTGCCAGCAGCGCAGGGGAGAGTAGGCAAGAGACCCAGTACTTC
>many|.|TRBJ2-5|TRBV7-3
CASSPGPDETQYF
TGTGCCAGCAGCCCGGGACCCGATGAGACCCAGTACTTC
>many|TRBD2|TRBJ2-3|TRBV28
CASEAGGLPGTDTQYF
TGTGCCTCCGAGGCGGGAGGGCTTCCTGGCACAGATACGCAGTATTTT
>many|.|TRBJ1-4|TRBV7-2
CASSLWFLPGTNEKLFF
TGTGCCAGCAGCTTATGGTTCTTGCCCGGAACTAATGAAAAACTGTTTTTT
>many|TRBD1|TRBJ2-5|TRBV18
CASSPRTGAQETQYF
TGTGCCAGCTCACCACGCACAGGGGCGCAAGAGACCCAGTACTTC
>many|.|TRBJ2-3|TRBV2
CASSESGRAATDTQYF
TGTGCCAGCAGTGAATCCGGCAGGGCCGCTACAGATACGCAGTATTTT
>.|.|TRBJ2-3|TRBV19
CASSIGWVKTDTQYF
TGTGCCAGTAGTATTGGATGGGTCAAGACAGATACGCAGTATTTT
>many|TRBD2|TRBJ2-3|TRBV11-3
CASSSRLAGDTDTQYF
TGTGCCAGCAGCTCAAGACTAGCGGGAGACACAGATACGCAGTATTTT
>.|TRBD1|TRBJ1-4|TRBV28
CASSLGTGFEKLFF
TGTGCCAGCAGTCTCGGGACAGGGTTTGAAAAACTGTTTTTT
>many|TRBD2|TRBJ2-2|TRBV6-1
CASENPGTSGDTGELFF
TGTGCCAGCGAAAACCCGGGGACTAGCGGTGACACCGGGGAGCTGTTTTTT
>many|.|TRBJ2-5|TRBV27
CASSLTGPLETQYF
TGTGCCAGCAGTTTAACGGGCCCGCTAGAGACCCAGTACTTC
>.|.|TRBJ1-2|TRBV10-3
CAISEEGTYGYTF
TGTGCCATCAGTGAGGAGGGGACCTATGGCTACACCTTC
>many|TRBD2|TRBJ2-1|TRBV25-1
CASSELTSGNEQFF
TGTGCCAGCAGTGAACTGACTAGCGGGAATGAGCAGTTCTTC
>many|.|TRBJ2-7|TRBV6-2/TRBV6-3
CASSSDRAGRYEQYF
TGTGCCAGCAGCTCAGACCGGGCAGGGAGATACGAGCAGTACTTC
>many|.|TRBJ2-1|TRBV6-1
CASSVGSSYNEQFF
TGTGCCAGCAGTGTGGGCAGCTCCTACAATGAGCAGTTCTTC
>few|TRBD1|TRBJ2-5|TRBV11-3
CASSSRTGEVTQYF
TGTGCCAGCAGCTCCCGGACAGGGGAGGTGACCCAGTACTTC
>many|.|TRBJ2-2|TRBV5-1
CASSLVDGELFF
TGTGCCAGCAGTCTAGTAGACGGGGAGCTGTTTTTT
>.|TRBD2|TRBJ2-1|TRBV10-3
CAISEKQRETSYNEQFF
TGTGCCATCAGTGAGAAACAGCGGGAGACCTCCTACAATGAGCAGTTCTTC
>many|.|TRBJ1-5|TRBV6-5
CASSYRTSSPQHF
TGTGCCAGCAGTTATCGTACCAGTTCGCCCCAGCATTTT
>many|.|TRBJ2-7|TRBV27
CASSYNGMGEQYF
TGTGCCAGCAGTTATAACGGGATGGGGGAGCAGTACTTC
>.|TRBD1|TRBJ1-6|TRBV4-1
CASSGGRGNNSPLHF
TGCGCCAGCAGCGGCGGCAGGGGGAATAATTCACCCCTCCACTTT
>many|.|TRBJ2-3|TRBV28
CASSLWLDQSPTDTQYF
TGTGCCAGCAGTTTATGGTTAGACCAAAGTCCCACAGATACGCAGTATTTT
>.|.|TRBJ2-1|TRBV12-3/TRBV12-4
CASSVGEYNEQFF
TGTGCCAGCAGTGTAGGCGAATACAATGAGCAGTTCTTC
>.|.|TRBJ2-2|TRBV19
CASYSGRGATGELFF
TGTGCCAGTTACTCGGGCCGAGGGGCAACCGGGGAGCTGTTTTTT
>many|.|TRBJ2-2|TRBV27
CASRAGQINTGELFF
TGTGCCAGCAGGGCCGGACAGATAAACACCGGGGAGCTGTTTTTT
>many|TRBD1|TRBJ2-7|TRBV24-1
CATSDFTGTGIHEQYF
TGTGCCACCAGTGATTTTACCGGGACAGGGATCCACGAGCAGTACTTC
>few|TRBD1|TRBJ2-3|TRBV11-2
CASSSLGQGGDSKWEDNQPQYF
TGTGCCAGCAGCTCGTTGGGACAGGGGGGCGACTCGAAGTGGGAAGACAATCAGCCCCAGTATTTT
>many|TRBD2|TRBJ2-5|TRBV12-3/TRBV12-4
CASRLAAETQYF
TGTGCCAGCAGACTAGCGGCGGAGACCCAGTACTTC